A single count supports the clone carrying this T cell receptor (beta chain). This clone may be a read error of a much larger clone one base away. The record originates from a study of T cells in Graves' hyperthyroidism and ophthalmopathy. From RNA transcripts, TCR beta CDR3 regions were amplified. Initially, a first-round RT-PCR of the TCR CDR3 employed the HTBI primer set. In TCRdb, the multiplex PCR reads were re-called with MiXCR into one record per CDR3 protein. Of some 580,000 distinct CDR3 sequences detected, approximately 16% appear once; the ten largest clones hold around 3.3%. The CDR3 runs 12 residues. Germline V lookup: CDR1 SNHLY, CDR2 FYNNEI.

V is TRBV2 and J is TRBJ1-1; 8 nucleotides align to TRBD1. The source material was blood. This receptor was taken from a woman between 40 and 55 years old with Graves' ophthalmopathy. Here the CDR3 reads CDSKRQGPEAFF. As DNA, the CDR3 is TGTGACAGCAAGAGACAGGGGCCTGAAGCTTTCTTT.